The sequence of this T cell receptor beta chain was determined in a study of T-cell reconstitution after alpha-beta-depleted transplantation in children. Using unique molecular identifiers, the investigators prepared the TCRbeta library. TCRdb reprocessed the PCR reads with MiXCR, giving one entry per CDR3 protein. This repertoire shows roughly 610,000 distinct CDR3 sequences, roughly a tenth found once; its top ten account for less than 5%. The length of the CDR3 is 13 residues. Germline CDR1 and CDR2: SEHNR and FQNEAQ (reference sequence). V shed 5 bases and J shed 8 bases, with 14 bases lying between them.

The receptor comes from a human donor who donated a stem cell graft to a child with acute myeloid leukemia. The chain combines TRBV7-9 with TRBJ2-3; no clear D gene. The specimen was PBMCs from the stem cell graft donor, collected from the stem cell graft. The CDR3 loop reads CASSRREVGTQYF. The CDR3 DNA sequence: TGTGCCAGCAGCCGCCGAGAGGTCGGTACGCAGTATTTT.